These 4 T cell receptor beta chains came from one sample sequenced in a study of blood T cell repertoires in COVID-19. Measured with immunoSEQ multiplex PCR; TCRdb has only the in-frame clones, and not every one. The data hold about 81,000 clones, with about nine tenths observed a single time. Sequencing input: peripheral blood. Receptor source: a woman aged 45 to 65 in a cohort sampled during active COVID-19.

The V gene is TRBV9, the J gene TRBJ1-1; D is uncertain. This CDR3 comprises 13 residues. V was shortened by 0 bases and J by 6 bases, with 9 bases between the two germline ends. Germline CDR1 reads SGDLS; CDR2 reads YYNGEE. The CDR3 region is CASSVADFAEAFF. The DNA of the CDR3 is TGTGCCAGCAGCGTAGCGGACTTCGCTGAAGCTTTCTTT.

J is TRBJ1-2 and V is TRBV19; 8 bases align to TRBD1. The CDR3 is made up of 16 amino acids. Per the germline V gene, CDR1 is LNHDA and CDR2 is SQIVND (reference sequence). J was trimmed by 9 bases and V by 5 bases; bases with no gene match: 17. The CDR3 region has the DNA TGTGCCAGTAGTTCCCAGATGGCGGGACAGGAGATTAGCTACACCTTC. This codes for CASSSQMAGQEISYTF.

The chain links TRBV6-5 to TRBJ1-6; D might be TRBD1 (6 bases). Trimming left V 2 bases short and J 8 bases short, with 10 bases between. Germline lookup yields CDR1 MNHEY and CDR2 SVGAGI. This CDR3 is 14 amino acids long. The CDR3 region is CASSYDRMYSPLHF. The CDR3 DNA is TGTGCCAGCAGTTACGACAGGATGTATTCACCCCTCCACTTT.

The CDR3 nucleotides read TGTGCCAGCAGCTCCAGCGGGGGGGCTAGGAATGAGCAGTTCTTC. Its translation: CASSSSGGARNEQFF. The rearrangement uses TRBV7-9 and TRBJ2-1; the match to TRBD2 covers 10 bases. Looked up from germline, CDR1 is SEHNR and CDR2 is FQNEAQ (reference sequence). V lost 4 bases to trimming and J lost 7 bases; unmatched junction nucleotides: 7. This CDR3 spans 15 amino acids.